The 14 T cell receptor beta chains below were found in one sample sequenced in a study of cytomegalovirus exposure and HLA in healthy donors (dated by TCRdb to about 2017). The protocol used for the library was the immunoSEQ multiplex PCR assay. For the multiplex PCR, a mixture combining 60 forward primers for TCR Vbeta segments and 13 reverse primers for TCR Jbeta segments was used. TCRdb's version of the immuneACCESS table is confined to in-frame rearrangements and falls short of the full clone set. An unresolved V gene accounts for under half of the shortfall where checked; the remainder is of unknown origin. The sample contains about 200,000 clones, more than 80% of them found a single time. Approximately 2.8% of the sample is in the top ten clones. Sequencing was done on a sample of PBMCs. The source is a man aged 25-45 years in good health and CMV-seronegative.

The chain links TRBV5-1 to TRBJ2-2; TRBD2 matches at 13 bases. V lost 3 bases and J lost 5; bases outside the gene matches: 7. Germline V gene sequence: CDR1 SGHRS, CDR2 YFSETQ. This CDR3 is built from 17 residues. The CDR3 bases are TGCGCCAGCAGCTACCGACTAGCGGGGGGCTATACCGGGGAGCTGTTTTTT. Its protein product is CASSYRLAGGYTGELFF.

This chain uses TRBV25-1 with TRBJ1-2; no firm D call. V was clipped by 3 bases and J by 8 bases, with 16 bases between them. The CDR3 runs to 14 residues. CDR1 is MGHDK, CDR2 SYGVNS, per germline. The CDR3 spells CASSDRELGPGYTF. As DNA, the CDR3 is TGTGCCAGCAGTGACCGGGAGCTAGGCCCGGGCTACACCTTC.

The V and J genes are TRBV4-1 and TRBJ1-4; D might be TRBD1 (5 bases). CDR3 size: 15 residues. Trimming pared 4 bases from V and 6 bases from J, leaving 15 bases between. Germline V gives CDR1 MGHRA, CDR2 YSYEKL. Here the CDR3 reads CASSLGLQVHEKLFF. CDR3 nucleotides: TGCGCCAGCAGCCTCGGCTTACAGGTCCATGAAAAACTGTTTTTT.

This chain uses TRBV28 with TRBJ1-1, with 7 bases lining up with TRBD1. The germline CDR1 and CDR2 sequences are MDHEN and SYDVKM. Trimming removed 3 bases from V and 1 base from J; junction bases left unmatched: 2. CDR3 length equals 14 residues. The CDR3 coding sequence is TGTGCCAGCAGTTTGAGGGGGCCGAACACTGAAGCTTTCTTT. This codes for CASSLRGPNTEAFF.

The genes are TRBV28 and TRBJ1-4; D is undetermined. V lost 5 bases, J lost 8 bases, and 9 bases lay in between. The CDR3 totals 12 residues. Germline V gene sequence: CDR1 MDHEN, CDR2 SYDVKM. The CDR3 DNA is TGTGCCAGCAGTCCACCTCGGGAAAAACTGTTTTTT. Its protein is CASSPPREKLFF.

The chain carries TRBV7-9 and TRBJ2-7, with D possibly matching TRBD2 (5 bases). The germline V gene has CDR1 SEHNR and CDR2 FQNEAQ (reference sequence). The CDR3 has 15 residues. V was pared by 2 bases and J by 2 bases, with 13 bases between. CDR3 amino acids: CASSLPRGQAYEQYF. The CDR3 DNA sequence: TGTGCCAGCAGCTTACCCCGGGGTCAGGCCTACGAGCAGTACTTC.

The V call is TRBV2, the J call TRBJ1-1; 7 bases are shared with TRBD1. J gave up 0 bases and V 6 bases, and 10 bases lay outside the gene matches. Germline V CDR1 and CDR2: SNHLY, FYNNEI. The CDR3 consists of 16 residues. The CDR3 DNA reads TGTGCCAGCAGAGAGACAGGGAAACGAATGAACACTGAAGCTTTCTTT. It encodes CASRETGKRMNTEAFF.

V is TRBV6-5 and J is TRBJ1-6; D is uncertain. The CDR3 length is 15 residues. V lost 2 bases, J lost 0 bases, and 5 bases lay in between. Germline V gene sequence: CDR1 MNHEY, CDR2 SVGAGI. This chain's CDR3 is CASSYADSYNSPLHF. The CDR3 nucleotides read TGTGCCAGCAGTTACGCGGACTCCTATAATTCACCCCTCCACTTT.

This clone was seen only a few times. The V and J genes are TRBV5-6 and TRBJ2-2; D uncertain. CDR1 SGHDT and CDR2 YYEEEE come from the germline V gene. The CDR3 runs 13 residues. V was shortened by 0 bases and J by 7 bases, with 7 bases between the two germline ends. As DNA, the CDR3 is TGTGCCAGCAGCTTGGACGGGTTCGGGGAGCTGTTTTTT. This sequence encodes CASSLDGFGELFF. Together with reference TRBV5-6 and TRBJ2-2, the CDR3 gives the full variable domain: DAGVTQSPTHLIKTRGQQVTLRCSPKSGHDTVSWYQQALGQGPQFIFQYYEEEERQRGNFPDRFSGHQFPNYSSELNVNALLLGDSALYLCASSLDGFGELFFGEGSRLTVL.

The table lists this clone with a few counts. DNA of the CDR3: TGTGCCAGCAGCTTGCTTGGAGGGAGGGGCGCGGATACTGAAGCTTTCTTT. It encodes CASSLLGGRGADTEAFF. The chain joins TRBV5-4 to TRBJ1-1; D perhaps matches TRBD1 (5 bases). The CDR3 is 17 amino acids. Trimming cost V 1 base and J 5 bases, with 21 bases left between them. CDR1 is SGHNT and CDR2 is YYREEE in the germline V gene (reference sequence).

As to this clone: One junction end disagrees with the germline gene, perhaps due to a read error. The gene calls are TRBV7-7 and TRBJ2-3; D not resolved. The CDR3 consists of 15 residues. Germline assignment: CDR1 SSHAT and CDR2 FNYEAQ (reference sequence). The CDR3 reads CASSLGPFSTDTQYF. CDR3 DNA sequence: TGTGCTAGCAGCTTAGGGCCGTTTTCCACAGATACGCAGTATTTT.

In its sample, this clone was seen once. CDR3 in amino acids: CSVEGVGGSSYNEQFF. The CDR3 DNA reads as TGCAGCGTTGAGGGGGTGGGGGGAAGCTCCTACAATGAGCAGTTCTTC. The rearrangement uses TRBV29-1 and TRBJ2-1; perhaps TRBD2 as D (6 bases). Germline V lookup: CDR1 SQVTM, CDR2 ANQGSEA. The V gene lost 3 bases and the J gene lost 0 bases, with 15 bases spanning the gap. This CDR3 has 16 residues.

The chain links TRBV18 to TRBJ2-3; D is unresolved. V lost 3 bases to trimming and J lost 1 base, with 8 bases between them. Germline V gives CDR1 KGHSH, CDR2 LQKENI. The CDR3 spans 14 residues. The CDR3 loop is CASSPEKGTDTQYF. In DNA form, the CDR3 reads TGTGCCAGCTCACCGGAGAAAGGCACAGATACGCAGTATTTT.

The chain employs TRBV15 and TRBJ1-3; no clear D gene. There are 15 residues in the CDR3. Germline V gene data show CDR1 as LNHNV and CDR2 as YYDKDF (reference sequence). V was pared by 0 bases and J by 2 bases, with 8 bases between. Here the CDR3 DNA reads TGTGCCACCAGCAGAGAGAGGATACCTGGAAACACCATATATTTT. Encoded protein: CATSRERIPGNTIYF.